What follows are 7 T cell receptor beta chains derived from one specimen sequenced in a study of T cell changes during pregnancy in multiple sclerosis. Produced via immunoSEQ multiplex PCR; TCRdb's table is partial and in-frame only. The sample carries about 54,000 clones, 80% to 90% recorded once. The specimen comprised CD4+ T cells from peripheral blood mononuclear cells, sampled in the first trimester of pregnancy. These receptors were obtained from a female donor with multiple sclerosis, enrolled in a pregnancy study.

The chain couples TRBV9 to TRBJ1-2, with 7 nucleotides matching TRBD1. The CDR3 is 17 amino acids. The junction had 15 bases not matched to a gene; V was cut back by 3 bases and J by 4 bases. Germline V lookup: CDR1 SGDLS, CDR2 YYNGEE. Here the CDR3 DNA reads TGTGCCAGCAGCGCTCAGCCGGGACAGAGGGCCTCCTATGGCTACACCTTC. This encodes CASSAQPGQRASYGYTF. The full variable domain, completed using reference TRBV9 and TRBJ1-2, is DSGVTQTPKHLITATGQRVTLRCSPRSGDLSVYWYQQSLDQGLQFLIQYYNGEERAKGNILERFSAQQFPDLHSELNLSSLELGDSALYFCASSAQPGQRASYGYTFGSGTRLTVV.

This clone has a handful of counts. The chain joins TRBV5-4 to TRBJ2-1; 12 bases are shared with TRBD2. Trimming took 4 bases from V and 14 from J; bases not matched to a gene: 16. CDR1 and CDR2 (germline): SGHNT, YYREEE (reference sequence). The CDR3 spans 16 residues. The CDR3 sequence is CASSPRTSGEPTLEFF. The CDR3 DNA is TGTGCCAGCAGCCCTAGGACTAGCGGGGAACCCACGTTGGAGTTCTTC.

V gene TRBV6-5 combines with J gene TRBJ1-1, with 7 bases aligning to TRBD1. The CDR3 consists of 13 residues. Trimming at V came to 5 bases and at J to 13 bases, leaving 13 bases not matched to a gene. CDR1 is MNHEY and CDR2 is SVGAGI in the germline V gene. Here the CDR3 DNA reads TGTGCCAGCAGTCGGACCCGGGACAGTCAAAGTTTCTTT. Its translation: CASSRTRDSQSFF.

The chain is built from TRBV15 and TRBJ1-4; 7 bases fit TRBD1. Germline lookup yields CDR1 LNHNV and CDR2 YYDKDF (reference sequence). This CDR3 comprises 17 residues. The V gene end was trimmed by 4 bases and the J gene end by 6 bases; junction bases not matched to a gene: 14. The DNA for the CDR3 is TGTGCCACCAGCAACCCACCGGGGACAGACTCGTATGAAAAACTGTTTTTT. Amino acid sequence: CATSNPPGTDSYEKLFF.

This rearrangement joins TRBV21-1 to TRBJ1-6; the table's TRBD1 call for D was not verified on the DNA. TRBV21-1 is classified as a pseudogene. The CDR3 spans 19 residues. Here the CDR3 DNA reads TGTGCCAGCAGCGAAACAGGGGGCCCCCGTGACCTTTATAATTCACCCCTCCACTTT. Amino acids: CASSETGGPRDLYNSPLHF.

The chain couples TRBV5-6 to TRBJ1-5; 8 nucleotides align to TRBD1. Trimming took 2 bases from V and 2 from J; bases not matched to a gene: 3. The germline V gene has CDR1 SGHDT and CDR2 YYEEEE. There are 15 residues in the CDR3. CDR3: CASSFTGGGNQPQHF. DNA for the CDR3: TGTGCCAGCAGCTTCACAGGGGGAGGCAATCAGCCCCAGCATTTT.

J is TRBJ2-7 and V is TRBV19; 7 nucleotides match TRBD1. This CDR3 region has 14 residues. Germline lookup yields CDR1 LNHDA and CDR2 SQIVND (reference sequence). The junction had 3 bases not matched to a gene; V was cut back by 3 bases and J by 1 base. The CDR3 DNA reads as TGTGCCAGTAGTATCGCAGGGGGTTCCTACGAGCAGTACTTC. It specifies CASSIAGGSYEQYF. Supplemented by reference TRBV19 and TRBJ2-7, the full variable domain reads DGGITQSPKYLFRKEGQNVTLSCEQNLNHDAMYWYRQDPGQGLRLIYYSQIVNDFQKGDIAEGYSVSREKKESFPLTVTSAQKNPTAFYLCASSIAGGSYEQYFGPGTRLTVT.